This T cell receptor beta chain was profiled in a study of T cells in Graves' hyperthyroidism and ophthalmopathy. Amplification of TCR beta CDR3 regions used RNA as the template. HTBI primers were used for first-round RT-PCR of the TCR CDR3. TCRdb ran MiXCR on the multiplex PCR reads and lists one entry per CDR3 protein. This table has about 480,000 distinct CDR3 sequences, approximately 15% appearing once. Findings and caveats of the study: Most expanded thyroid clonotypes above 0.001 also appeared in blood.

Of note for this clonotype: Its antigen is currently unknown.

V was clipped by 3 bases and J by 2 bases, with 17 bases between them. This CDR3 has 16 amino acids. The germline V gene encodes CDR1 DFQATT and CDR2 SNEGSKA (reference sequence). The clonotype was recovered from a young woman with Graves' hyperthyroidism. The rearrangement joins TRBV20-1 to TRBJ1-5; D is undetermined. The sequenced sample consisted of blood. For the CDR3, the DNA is TGCAGTGCTAGTGACTCTACGAAGTCTGGCAATCAGCCCCAGCATTTT. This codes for CSASDSTKSGNQPQHF.